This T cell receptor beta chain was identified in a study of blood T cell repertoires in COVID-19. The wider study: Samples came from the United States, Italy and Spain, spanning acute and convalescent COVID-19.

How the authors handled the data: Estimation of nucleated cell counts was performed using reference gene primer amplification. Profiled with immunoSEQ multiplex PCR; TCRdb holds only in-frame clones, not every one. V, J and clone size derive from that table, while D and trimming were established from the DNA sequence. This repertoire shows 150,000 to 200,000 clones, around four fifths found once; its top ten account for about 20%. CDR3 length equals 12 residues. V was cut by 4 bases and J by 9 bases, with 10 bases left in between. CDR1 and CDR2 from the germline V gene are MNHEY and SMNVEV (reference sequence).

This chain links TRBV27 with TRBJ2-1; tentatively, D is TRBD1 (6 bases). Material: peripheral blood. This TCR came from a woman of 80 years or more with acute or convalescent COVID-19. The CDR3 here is CASSWVGGEQFF. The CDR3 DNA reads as TGTGCCAGCAGTTGGGTAGGGGGTGAGCAGTTCTTC.